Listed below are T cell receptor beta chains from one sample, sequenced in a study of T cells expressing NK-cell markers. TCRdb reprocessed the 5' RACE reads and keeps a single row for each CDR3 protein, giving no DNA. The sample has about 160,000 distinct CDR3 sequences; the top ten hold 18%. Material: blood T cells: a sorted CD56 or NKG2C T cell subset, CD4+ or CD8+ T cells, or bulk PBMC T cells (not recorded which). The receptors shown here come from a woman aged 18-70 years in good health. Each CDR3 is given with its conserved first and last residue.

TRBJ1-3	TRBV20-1	CSAIYRETGNTIYF
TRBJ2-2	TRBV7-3	CASSLGIAGGYTGELFF
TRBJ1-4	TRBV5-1	CASSLRPVGNGKNEKLFF
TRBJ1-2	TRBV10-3	CAISERGNYGYTF
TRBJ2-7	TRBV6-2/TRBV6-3	CASSLPGLASYEQYF
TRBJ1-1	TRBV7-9	CASSLFADGNTEAFF
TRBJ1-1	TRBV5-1	CASSTGQGMNTEAFF
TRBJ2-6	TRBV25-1	CASSTTGLGANVLTF
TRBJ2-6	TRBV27	CASSLRALSGANVLTF
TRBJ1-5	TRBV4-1	CASSHLSGLDQPQHF
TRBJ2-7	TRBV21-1	CASSSGLWKVVPFYEQYF
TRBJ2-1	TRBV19	CASSDRVNEQFF
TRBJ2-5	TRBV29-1	CSVAPGVETQYF